Listed below are T cell receptor beta chains from one sample, sequenced in a study of human T cells and chemical hapten exposure. TCRdb used MiXCR to reprocess the RACE reads, holding one entry per CDR3 protein. The sample has approximately 400,000 distinct CDR3 sequences; more than 4.5% are singletons. This specimen consisted of whole blood, obtained in connection with sensitization to the hapten diphenylcyclopropenone (DPC). The receptors derive from a woman aged 50 to 60 with alopecia areata. Some clones in this sample may be carry-over from other donors' samples. CDR3s include the opening cysteine and the closing phenylalanine or tryptophan. A D gene is named only where the DNA matches it firmly. Size tells how often a clone was seen (once, few, many) or the class of an expanded clone, and some rows leave it out.

few TRBD1 TRBJ1-5 TRBV6-2/TRBV6-3 TGTGCCAGCAGTCCCGTAACAGGGGGCGGAGGTCAGCCCCAGCATTTT CASSPVTGGGGQPQHF
many - TRBJ1-1 TRBV27 TGTGCCACCAAGAAGGCGAGTGCAAACACTGAAGCTTTCTTT CATKKASANTEAFF
- TRBD1 TRBJ1-4 TRBV11-2 TGTGCCAGCAGCTTCAACAGGGGCCAAAAACTGTTTTTT CASSFNRGQKLFF
few - TRBJ2-1 TRBV12-3/TRBV12-4 TGTGCCAGCAGTTTATCGACGAATGAGCAGTTCTTC CASSLSTNEQFF
many - TRBJ1-1 TRBV15 TGTGCCACCAGCGGGGGGCGGGGGACTGAAGCTTTCTTT CATSGGRGTEAFF
- TRBD1 TRBJ2-2 TRBV7-7 TGTGCCAGCAGCCATACGCGGGACAGGGGAGGAGAGCTGTTTTTT CASSHTRDRGGELFF
many TRBD1 TRBJ2-2 TRBV10-3 TGTGCCATCAATCGACAGGGGGGAACCGGGGAGCTGTTTTTT CAINRQGGTGELFF
- - TRBJ2-3 TRBV12-5 TGTGCTAGTGGTTTGGTACCTGACGGTCATCCGTTGGGAGATACGCAGTATTTT CASGLVPDGHPLGDTQYF
many - TRBJ1-2 TRBV5-6 TGTGCCAGCAGCTTGCTCAGGGACTATGGCTACACCTTC CASSLLRDYGYTF
many - TRBJ2-1 TRBV2 TGTGCCAGCAGTGAAGTCTGGGTACGCGGTGAGCAGTTCTTC CASSEVWVRGEQFF
few - TRBJ2-3 TRBV7-2 TGTGCCAGCAGCCAGCGGATCACAGATACGCAGTATTTT CASSQRITDTQYF
- TRBD2 TRBJ2-1 TRBV27 TGTGCCAGCAGCCAACTGGGACTAGCTTTTGAGCAGTTCTTC CASSQLGLAFEQFF
many TRBD1 TRBJ2-1 TRBV5-5 TGTGCCAGCAGCCGGACAGGACCCTCCTACAATGAGCAGTTCTTC CASSRTGPSYNEQFF
many - TRBJ2-3 TRBV5-1 TGCGCCACCACCGAACCGAGTTCAGGAGGTACGCAGTATTTT CATTEPSSGGTQYF
many - TRBJ2-7 TRBV20-1 TGCAGTGCCGACGGGACTGACGACTCCGAGCAGTACTTC CSADGTDDSEQYF
- - TRBJ1-1 TRBV20-1 TGCAGTGCTAGAGATTTTAGGCCGGTCAACACTGAAGCTTTCTTT CSARDFRPVNTEAFF
few - TRBJ1-2 TRBV10-3 TGTGCCATCAGTGCAGACAGCCTCTATGGCTACACCTTC CAISADSLYGYTF
many - TRBJ2-1 TRBV29-1 TGCAGCGCCGCGAAACCCCTCAACAGGGAGCAGTTCTTC CSAAKPLNREQFF
many - TRBJ2-2 TRBV6-5 TGTGCCACCACCGGGACAACGAACACCGGGGAGCTGTTTTTT CATTGTTNTGELFF
many TRBD1 TRBJ2-4 TRBV20-1 TGCAGTGCTAGAGGACAGGGGAACATTCAGTACTTC CSARGQGNIQYF
many TRBD1 TRBJ2-3 TRBV30 TGTGCCTGGACAAGGGGACAGGGTGGAGATACGCAGTATTTT CAWTRGQGGDTQYF
- - TRBJ1-4 TRBV15 TGTGCCACCAGCAGAGATCGGGGACATGAAAAACTGTTTTTT CATSRDRGHEKLFF
few - TRBJ2-4 TRBV5-4 TGTGCCAGCAGCTCGATTCTGGGCGAGGACATTCAGTACTTC CASSSILGEDIQYF